This T cell receptor (beta chain) was sequenced in a study of cytomegalovirus exposure and HLA in healthy donors. CDR1 is SEHNR, CDR2 FQNEAQ, per germline (reference sequence). CDR3 size: 13 residues. V lost 3 bases to trimming and J lost 2 bases, with 5 bases between them. The study, taken as a whole, reports: Confirmation was obtained in vitro that a few CMV-associated chains are specific for CMV antigens. Reported findings show TCR beta sequences accurately forecast HLA-A and HLA-B alleles in most subjects. A later analysis linked a missense variant in DCLRE1C to the trimming of TCR beta V and J genes.

On this clone: Its antigen is unknown.

In the PCR, 60 Vbeta and 13 Jbeta primers were used. How the authors handled the data: A follow-up analysis tallied 60 million to 85 million unique TCR beta chains, roughly 11 million shared. Some clones are missing from TCRdb's copy, which holds only in-frame ones; the method was immunoSEQ multiplex PCR. D and trimming come from the DNA, and the V and J calls and clone size come from that table. The table shows more than 95,000 clones, with 17% occurring only once. The chain carries TRBV7-9 and TRBJ1-5; D unclear. This sequence originates from a female donor in good health and CMV-seropositive. Input material: PBMCs. The chain's CDR3 is CASSFQGNQPQHF. In DNA form, the CDR3 reads TGTGCCAGCAGCTTCCAGGGCAATCAGCCCCAGCATTTT.